Listed below are T cell receptor beta chains from one sample, sequenced in a study of monozygotic twins with inflammatory bowel disease. One entry per CDR3 protein, without DNA, is what TCRdb gives after re-calling the 5' RACE reads. Its clone listing holds 110,000 to 150,000 distinct CDR3 sequences. What was sequenced was blood. The receptor source for this set is a human donor with ulcerative colitis or Crohn's disease, or a healthy co-twin of an affected twin (not recorded which). Each CDR3 is given with its conserved first and last residue.

TRBV7-2,TRBJ1-1,CASRNAGRIGTEAFF
TRBV5-6,TRBJ1-6,CASSLSRTPLHF
TRBV3-1,TRBJ1-2,CASSQEPVEGYTF
TRBV10-3,TRBJ1-5,CAISNNDQPQHF
TRBV20-1,TRBJ2-1,CSASEWGGDSYNEQFF
TRBV10-3,TRBJ2-1,CAISTLASNEQFF
TRBV7-9,TRBJ1-2,CASSLGSNLFGYTF
TRBV2,TRBJ2-3,CASNGGVDTQYF
TRBV9,TRBJ1-1,CASSVDRGLGIAEAFF
TRBV4-2,TRBJ2-3,CASSQENFSGRRVPDTQYF
TRBV2,TRBJ1-3,CASSEKEWGNTIYF
TRBV7-6,TRBJ1-1,CASSPAHGISMNTEAFF
TRBV6-1,TRBJ1-2,CASSESLYGYTF
TRBV5-8,TRBJ2-7,CASSLIRNHYEQYF
TRBV9,TRBJ1-5,CASSVGGAGGNQPQHF
TRBV2,TRBJ2-1,CASRLLAGVGEQFF
TRBV4-1,TRBJ1-2,CASSPLGQDYGYTF
TRBV5-1,TRBJ2-1,CASSRLAGGANEQFF
TRBV7-8,TRBJ2-7,CASIPSGTGREQYF
TRBV6-6,TRBJ2-3,CASAGLTSTDTQYF
TRBV11-2,TRBJ1-5,CASSRGSSNQPQHF
TRBV7-2,TRBJ2-7,CASSLALLASIYEQYF
TRBV7-8,TRBJ2-1,CASSSPRGDRSYNEQFF
TRBV19,TRBJ2-5,CASTSEGQRQETQYF
TRBV11-3,TRBJ2-1,CASSFLGYNEQFF
TRBV5-1,TRBJ2-2,CASSLTSGANTGELFF
TRBV9,TRBJ2-7,CASSVGGHYEQYF
TRBV10-3,TRBJ2-1,CAISESMGQGNNEQFF
TRBV14,TRBJ2-2,CASSQGPLRVTRGTGELFF
TRBV10-2,TRBJ2-4,CASSEVGLSGAKNIQYF
TRBV7-8,TRBJ2-1,CASSLRGAGVINEQFF
TRBV6-4,TRBJ2-2,CASTDGSTGELYF
TRBV19,TRBJ1-4,CASSTPKGFANEKLFF
TRBV29-1,TRBJ2-3,CSVEGGMTDTQYF
TRBV4-1,TRBJ2-1,CASVQGLAGAVEQFF
TRBV5-1,TRBJ1-2,CASSLERNYGYTF
TRBV25-1,TRBJ1-6,CAIQTKTGANSPLNF
TRBV28,TRBJ2-1,CASSWGGGTYNEQFF
TRBV30,TRBJ1-5,CAWSRGDNQPQHF
TRBV5-5,TRBJ1-1,CASSPGRRNTEAFF
TRBV7-2,TRBJ1-5,CASSLGYQDPQHF
TRBV6-2/TRBV6-3,TRBJ2-1,CASRQSGGRYNEQFF
TRBV5-1,TRBJ1-5,CASSTGYSNQPQHF
TRBV9,TRBJ1-1,CASQREGSTEAFF
TRBV5-1,TRBJ2-5,CASSPEAQETQYF
TRBV28,TRBJ2-7,CASRAGVYEQYF
TRBV7-3,TRBJ1-6,CASSESSYNSPLHF
TRBV6-1,TRBJ2-3,CASSDGRSTDTQYF
TRBV3-1,TRBJ2-7,CASSQGTGTSYEQYF
TRBV28,TRBJ1-2,CASSSETHSGGYTF
TRBV10-3,TRBJ1-1,CAIRVARGGTEAFF
TRBV20-1,TRBJ2-1,CSARDFLYFPNEQFF
TRBV6-2/TRBV6-3,TRBJ2-2,CASRGIPNTGELFF
TRBV25-1,TRBJ1-1,CASSGTGKNTEAFF